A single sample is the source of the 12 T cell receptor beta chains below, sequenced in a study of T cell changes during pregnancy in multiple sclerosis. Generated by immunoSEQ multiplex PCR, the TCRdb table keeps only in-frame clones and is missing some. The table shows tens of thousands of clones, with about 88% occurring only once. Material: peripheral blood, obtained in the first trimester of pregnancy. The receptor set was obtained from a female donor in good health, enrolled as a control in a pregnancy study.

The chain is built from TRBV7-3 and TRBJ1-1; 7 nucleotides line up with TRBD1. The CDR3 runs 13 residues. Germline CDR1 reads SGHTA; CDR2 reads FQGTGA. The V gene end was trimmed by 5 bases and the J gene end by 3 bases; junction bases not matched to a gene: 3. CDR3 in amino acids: CASSEGQHTEAFF. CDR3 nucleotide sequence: TGTGCCAGCAGCGAGGGACAGCACACTGAAGCTTTCTTT. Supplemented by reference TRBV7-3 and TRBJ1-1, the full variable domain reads GAGVSQTPSNKVTEKGKYVELRCDPISGHTALYWYRQSLGQGPEFLIYFQGTGAADDSGLPNDRFFAVRPEGSVSTLKIQRTERGDSAVYLCASSEGQHTEAFFGQGTRLTVV.

CDR3 protein: CASRSGTLNTEAFF. CDR3 nucleotide sequence: TGCGCCAGCAGATCCGGGACACTGAACACTGAAGCTTTCTTT. This chain joins TRBV5-1 and TRBJ1-1; perhaps TRBD1 as D (6 bases). The length of the CDR3 is 14 residues. Deletions cut 5 bases from V and 0 bases from J, with 11 bases between. The germline V gene encodes CDR1 SGHRS and CDR2 YFSETQ.

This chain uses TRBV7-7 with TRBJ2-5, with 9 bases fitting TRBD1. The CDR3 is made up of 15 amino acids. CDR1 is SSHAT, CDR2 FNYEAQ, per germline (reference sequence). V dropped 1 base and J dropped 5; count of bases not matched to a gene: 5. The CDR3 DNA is TGTGCCAGCAGCTTAGACAGGGGGCGAGGGGAGACCCAGTACTTC. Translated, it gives CASSLDRGRGETQYF.

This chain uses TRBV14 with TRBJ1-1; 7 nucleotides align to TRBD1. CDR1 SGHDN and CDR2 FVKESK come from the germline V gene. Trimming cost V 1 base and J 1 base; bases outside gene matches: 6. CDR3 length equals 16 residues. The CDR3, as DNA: TGTGCCAGCAGCCAAGTACAGGGGCCACCGAACACTGAAGCTTTCTTT. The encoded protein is CASSQVQGPPNTEAFF.

The CDR3 loop reads CASSLLAGITDTQYF. As DNA, the CDR3 is TGTGCCAGCAGCCTGCTAGCGGGAATCACAGATACGCAGTATTTT. The rearrangement joins TRBV7-2 to TRBJ2-3, with TRBD2 identical over 9 bases. The junction had 5 bases not matched to a gene; V was cut back by 5 bases and J by 2 bases. The CDR3 has 15 residues. Germline V gene lookup returns CDR1 SGHTA and CDR2 FQGNSA.

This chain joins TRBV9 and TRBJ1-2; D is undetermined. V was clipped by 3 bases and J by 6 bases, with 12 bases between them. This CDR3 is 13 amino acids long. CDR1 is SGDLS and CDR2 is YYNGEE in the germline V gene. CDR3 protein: CASSAGNIHGYTF. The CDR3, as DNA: TGTGCCAGCAGCGCGGGGAACATCCATGGCTACACCTTC.

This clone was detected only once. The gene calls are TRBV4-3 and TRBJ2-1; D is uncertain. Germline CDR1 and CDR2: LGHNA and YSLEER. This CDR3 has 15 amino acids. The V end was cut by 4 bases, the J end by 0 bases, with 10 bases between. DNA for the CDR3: TGCGCCAGCAGCCTAATAGATAGCTCCTACAATGAGCAGTTCTTC. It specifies CASSLIDSSYNEQFF.

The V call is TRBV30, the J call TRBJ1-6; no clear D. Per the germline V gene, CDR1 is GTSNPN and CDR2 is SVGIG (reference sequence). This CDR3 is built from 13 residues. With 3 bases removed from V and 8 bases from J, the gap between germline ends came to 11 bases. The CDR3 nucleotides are TGTGCCTGGAGAAGAACCGGGGATTCACCCCTCCACTTT. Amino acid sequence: CAWRRTGDSPLHF.

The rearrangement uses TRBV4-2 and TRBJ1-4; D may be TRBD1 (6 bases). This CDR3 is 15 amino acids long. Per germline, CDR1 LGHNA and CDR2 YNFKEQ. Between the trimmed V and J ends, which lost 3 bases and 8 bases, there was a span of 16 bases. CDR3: CASSHPQGAREKLFF. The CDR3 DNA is TGTGCCAGCAGCCACCCACAGGGTGCGAGGGAAAAACTGTTTTTT.

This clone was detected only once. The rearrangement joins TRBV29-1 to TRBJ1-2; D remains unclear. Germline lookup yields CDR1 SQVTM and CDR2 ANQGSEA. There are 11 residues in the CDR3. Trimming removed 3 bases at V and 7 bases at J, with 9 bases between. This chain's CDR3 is CSVEMRVGYTF. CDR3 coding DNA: TGCAGCGTTGAGATGAGAGTTGGCTACACCTTC.

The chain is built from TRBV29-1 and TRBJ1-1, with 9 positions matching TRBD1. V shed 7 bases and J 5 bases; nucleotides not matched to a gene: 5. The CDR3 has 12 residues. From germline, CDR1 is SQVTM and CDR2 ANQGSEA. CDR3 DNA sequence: TGCAGCGCTGACAGGGGGAGGACTGAAGCTTTCTTT. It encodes CSADRGRTEAFF.

CDR3 in DNA: TGTGCCAGCAGCTTAGGAACAGGGCTCGACACCGGGGAGCTGTTTTTT. This translates into CASSLGTGLDTGELFF. This rearrangement joins TRBV7-9 to TRBJ2-2; maybe TRBD1 (6 bases). CDR3 length: 16 residues. V was shortened by 1 base and J by 3 bases, with 12 bases between the two germline ends. CDR1 SEHNR and CDR2 FQNEAQ come from the germline V gene (reference sequence).